This T cell receptor (beta chain) is from a study of molecular identifiers for immune sequencing clone quantification. Study overall: Replicate experiments took RNA from around 18,000 or 91,000 naive CD8 cells, divided it five ways and sequenced four.

TCRdb re-called the PCR reads through MiXCR, storing one row per CDR3 protein. The table includes about 35,000 distinct CDR3 sequences, 15% to 20% detected once. The CDR3 extends over 16 amino acids. Germline CDR1 is MDHEN and CDR2 is SYDVKM. CD8+CD4-CCR7+CD45RA+ cells were sorted as naive CD8 T cells. Turning to this clonotype: Possible read error: a much larger clone is one base away.

The source material was naive CD8+ T cells from blood, with Jurkat cell RNA spiked in. The subset was: FACS-sorted CD8+CD4-CCR7+CD45RA+ naive T cells. The sequence derives from a human donor in good health. Some libraries in this study had Jurkat cell RNA spiked in. The chain couples TRBV28 to TRBJ2-1, with D possibly being TRBD2 (6 bases). CDR3 nucleotides: TGTGCCAGCAGTCAGTCCCAGTTCTCCGGGAGCAATGAGCGGTTCTTC. This translates into CASSQSQFSGSNERFF.